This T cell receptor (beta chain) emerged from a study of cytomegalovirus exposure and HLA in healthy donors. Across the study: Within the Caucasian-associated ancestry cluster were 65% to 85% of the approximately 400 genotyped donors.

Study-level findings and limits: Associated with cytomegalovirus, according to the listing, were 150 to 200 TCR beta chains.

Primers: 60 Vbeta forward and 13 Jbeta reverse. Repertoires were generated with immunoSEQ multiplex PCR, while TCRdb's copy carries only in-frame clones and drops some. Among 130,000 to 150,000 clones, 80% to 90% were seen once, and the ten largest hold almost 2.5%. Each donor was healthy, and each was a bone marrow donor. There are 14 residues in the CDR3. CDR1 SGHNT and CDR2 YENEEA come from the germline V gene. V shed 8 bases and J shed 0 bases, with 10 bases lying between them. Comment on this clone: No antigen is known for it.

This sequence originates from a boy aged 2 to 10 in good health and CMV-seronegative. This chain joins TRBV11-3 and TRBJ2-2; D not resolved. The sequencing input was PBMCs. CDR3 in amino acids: CASRSSANTGELFF. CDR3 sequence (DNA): TGTGCCAGCCGCAGTTCCGCGAACACCGGGGAGCTGTTTTTT.